This TCR beta chain was captured in a study of shared clonotypes between healthy human individuals. Sequenced by immunoSEQ multiplex PCR; TCRdb stores in-frame clones only, minus some. Of about 480,000 clones listed, roughly 78% were seen once; the top ten hold approximately 12%. The sequencing input was PBMCs. The receptor comes from a woman in her 40s in good health. Some clones in this sample may be carry-over from other donors' samples.

DNA of the CDR3: TGTGCCAGCAGTGACTCCGGGATCTTAGTCGGGCAGTTCTTC. This gives the protein CASSDSGILVGQFF. The chain joins TRBV25-1 to TRBJ2-1; D perhaps matches TRBD2 (5 bases). The CDR3 contains 14 residues. Germline V gene data show CDR1 as MGHDK and CDR2 as SYGVNS. V was cut by 3 bases and J by 12 bases, with 18 bases left in between.